This T cell receptor (beta chain) was captured in a study of CD8+ T cells in alopecia areata. About the study: Tofacitinib dosing lasted 6 to 18 months, which was then followed by 6 months off drug. Affected scalp percentage set treated patients' severity scores.

The CDR3 extends over 14 amino acids. V lost 2 bases and J lost 2, with 7 bases in between. Germline CDR1 MGHDK, CDR2 SYGVNS. Treatment reported: oral pan-JAK inhibitor, 5-10 mg twice daily. This clone was counted only a few times. Antigen specificity is unknown. Findings and limits, study-wide: Alopecia totalis/universalis scalp especially showed more expanded CD8+ clones than normal scalp. While tofacitinib was given, many expanded lesional clones persisted in scalp and blood.

Extraction and reverse transcription of RNA yielded cDNA as the sequencing template. Sequencing used immunoSEQ multiplex PCR; TCRdb keeps in-frame clones, though not all of them. The sample lists 60,000 to 85,000 clones, around 61% occurring once. The chain couples TRBV25-1 to TRBJ1-3, with D unclear. Sequences were derived from CD8+ T cells sorted from blood, sampled at week 24, from a patient treated with tofacitinib. The clonotype comes from a human donor with alopecia areata. The CDR3 coding sequence is TGTGCCAGCAGTGAAGCGGGAACTGGAAACACCATATATTTT. Amino acid sequence: CASSEAGTGNTIYF.